This TCR beta chain was sequenced in a study of blood T cell repertoires in COVID-19. About the study: Sample material is recorded as cDNA or gDNA derived from T cells, B-cell-depleted T cells, or PBMCs.

The study recruited people aged about 18 to 90 years across 24 US areas. Clinical history as reported by participants underpinned cohort assignment. Authors' data handling: Amplifying reference gene primers gave estimates of nucleated cell counts. Measured with immunoSEQ multiplex PCR; TCRdb has only the in-frame clones, and not every one. V, J and clone size are those of that table, while D and trimming were read from the DNA. Among about 250,000 clones, under 90% were seen once, and the ten largest hold around 4.2%. The V and J ends lost 2 bases and 7 bases respectively, with 11 bases between them. CDR3 length: 13 amino acids. Germline V gene lookup returns CDR1 MDHEN and CDR2 SYDVKM.

The TCR comes from a woman aged 25 to 39 with acute COVID-19. The sample was PBMCs or T cells enriched from blood (not recorded which). The V call is TRBV28, the J call TRBJ1-1, with D unclear. The CDR3 nucleotides are TGTGCCAGCAGTTTAGGGAGGGAGGATGAAGCTTTCTTT. Its protein product is CASSLGREDEAFF.